This T cell receptor beta chain came from a study of shared clonotypes between healthy human individuals. Assay runs were performed at deep level. Using immunoSEQ multiplex PCR, the repertoire was profiled, and TCRdb retains in-frame clones only, with some absent. Here the sample spans roughly 2.1 million clones, 85% to 95% being singletons. Whole-study findings and limits: An effect of sequencing depth on clonotype sharing among donors was expected. It was only blood that was sampled, and tissue repertoires likely differ.

The ends were cut back, 5 bases at V and 0 bases at J, with 17 bases in the middle. The CDR3 has 16 residues. Germline CDR1 and CDR2: SEHNR and FQNEAQ (reference sequence). Positive CCR7 selection of CD45RO-negative cells yielded the naive CD8 cells, and terminally differentiated effector memory CD45RA+ cells were excluded. Worth noting for this clone: Its specificity is unknown.

The rearrangement uses TRBV7-9 and TRBJ2-7; possibly TRBD2 for D (5 bases). The clonotype comes from a man aged 18 to 35 in good health. Some clones in this sample may be carry-over from other donors' samples. What was sequenced was naive CD8+ T cells from PBMCs. This chain's CDR3 is CASSHLTATSSYEQYF. The CDR3 bases are TGTGCCAGCAGCCACCTCACAGCCACTAGCTCCTACGAGCAGTACTTC. Combining the CDR3 with reference TRBV7-9 and TRBJ2-7 gives the whole variable domain DTGVSQNPRHKITKRGQNVTFRCDPISEHNRLYWYRQTLGQGPEFLTYFQNEAQLEKSRLLSDRFSAERPKGSFSTLEIQRTEQGDSAMYLCASSHLTATSSYEQYFGPGTRLTVT.